This TCR beta chain was obtained from a study of T cell responses to AZD1222 COVID-19 vaccine. This clone was seen only once. V lost 4 bases and J 7 bases, leaving 16 bases between the germline ends. Per the germline V gene, CDR1 is MNHEY and CDR2 is SVGAGI. CDR3 length: 14 residues. Only in-frame clones appear in the TCRdb table, and some are missing; sequencing was by immunoSEQ multiplex PCR. The sample includes roughly 130,000 clones, approximately 85% of them seen just once. The chain joins TRBV6-5 to TRBJ1-2; no firm D call. The source was peripheral blood, collected on day 0 of AZD1222 vaccination. This receptor was identified in an adult in good health. The CDR3 sequence: CASSSQPAFSGYTF. The CDR3 region has the DNA TGTGCCAGCAGTTCACAGCCGGCGTTTTCTGGCTACACCTTC.